This T cell receptor (beta chain) was captured by sequencing in a study of shared clonotypes between healthy human individuals. Regarding the study as a whole: Naive subsets tended to show greater estimated richness than memory subsets.

Genomic DNA (from each subset) was split evenly across several immunoSEQ plates. Data came from immunoSEQ multiplex PCR; TCRdb stores just in-frame clones and leaves some out. The profile covers roughly 2,300,000 clones, with about nine tenths appearing a single time and about 0.36% taken by the ten largest. The CDR3 consists of 15 residues. Trimming stripped 1 base from V and 3 bases from J, with 12 bases between. The V gene's germline CDR1 is KGHSH and CDR2 LQKENI. Note on this clone: Its specificity is unknown.

V and J are TRBV18 and TRBJ1-2, with unresolved D. This TCR derives from a man aged 18 to 30 in good health. Some clones in this sample may be carry-over from other donors' samples. Sequencing used naive CD4+ T cells from PBMCs. Subset noted: CD45RA+ positively selected. This CDR3 reads CASSPLRDLDYGYTF. The CDR3 DNA follows: TGTGCCAGCTCACCACTCCGCGATCTAGACTATGGCTACACCTTC.